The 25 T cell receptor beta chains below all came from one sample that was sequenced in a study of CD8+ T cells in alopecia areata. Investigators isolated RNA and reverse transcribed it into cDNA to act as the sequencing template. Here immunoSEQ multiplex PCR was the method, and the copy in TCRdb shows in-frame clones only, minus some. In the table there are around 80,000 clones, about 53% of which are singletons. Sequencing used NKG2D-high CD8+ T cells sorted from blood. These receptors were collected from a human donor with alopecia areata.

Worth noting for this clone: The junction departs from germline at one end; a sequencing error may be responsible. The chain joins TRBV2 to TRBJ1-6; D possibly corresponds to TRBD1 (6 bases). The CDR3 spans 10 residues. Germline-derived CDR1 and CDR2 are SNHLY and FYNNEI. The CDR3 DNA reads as TGTGCCAGCATTGGGTCGACAGGATCCTTT. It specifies CASIGSTGSF.

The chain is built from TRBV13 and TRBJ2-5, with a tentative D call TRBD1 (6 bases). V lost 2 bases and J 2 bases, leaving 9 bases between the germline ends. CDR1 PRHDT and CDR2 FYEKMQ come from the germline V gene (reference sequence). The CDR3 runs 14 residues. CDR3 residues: CASSLRGQQETQYF. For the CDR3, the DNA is TGTGCCAGCAGCTTAAGAGGACAGCAAGAGACCCAGTACTTC. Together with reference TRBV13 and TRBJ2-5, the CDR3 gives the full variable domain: AAGVIQSPRHLIKEKRETATLKCYPIPRHDTVYWYQQGPGQDPQFLISFYEKMQSDKGSIPDRFSAQQFSDYHSELNMSSLELGDSALYFCASSLRGQQETQYFGPGTRLLVL.

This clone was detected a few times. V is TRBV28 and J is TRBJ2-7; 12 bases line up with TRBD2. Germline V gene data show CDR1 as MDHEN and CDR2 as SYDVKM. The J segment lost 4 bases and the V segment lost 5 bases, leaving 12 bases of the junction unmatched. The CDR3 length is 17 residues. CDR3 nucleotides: TGTGCCAGCAGTCGAGCCAGCGCGGGACTAGCGGGTTACGAGCAGTACTTC. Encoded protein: CASSRASAGLAGYEQYF.

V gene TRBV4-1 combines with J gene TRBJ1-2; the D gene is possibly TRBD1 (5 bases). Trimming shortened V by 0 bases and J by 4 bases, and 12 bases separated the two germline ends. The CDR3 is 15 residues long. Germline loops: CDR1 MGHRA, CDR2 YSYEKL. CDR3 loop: CASSQEPGRGYGYTF. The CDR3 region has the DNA TGCGCCAGCAGCCAAGAGCCCGGAAGGGGCTATGGCTACACCTTC.

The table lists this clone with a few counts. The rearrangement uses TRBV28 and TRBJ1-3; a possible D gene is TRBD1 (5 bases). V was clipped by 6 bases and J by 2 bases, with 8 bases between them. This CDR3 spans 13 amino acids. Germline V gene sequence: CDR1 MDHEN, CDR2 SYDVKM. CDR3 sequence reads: CASRGDPGNTIYF. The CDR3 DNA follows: TGTGCCAGCAGAGGGGATCCTGGAAACACCATATATTTT.

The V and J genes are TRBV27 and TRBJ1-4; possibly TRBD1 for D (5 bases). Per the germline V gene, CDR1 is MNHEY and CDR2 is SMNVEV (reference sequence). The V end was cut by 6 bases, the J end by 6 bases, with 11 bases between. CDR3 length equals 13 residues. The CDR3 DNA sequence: TGTGCCAGCAGCCCTCAGGGCTATGAAAAACTGTTTTTT. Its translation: CASSPQGYEKLFF.

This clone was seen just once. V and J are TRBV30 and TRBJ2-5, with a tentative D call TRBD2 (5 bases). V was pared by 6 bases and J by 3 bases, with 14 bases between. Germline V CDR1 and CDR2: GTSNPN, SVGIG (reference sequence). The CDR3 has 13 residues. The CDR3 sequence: CACVLATEETQYF. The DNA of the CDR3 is TGTGCCTGCGTGTTAGCGACCGAAGAGACCCAGTACTTC.

CDR3 amino acids: CAISVSETQYF. The CDR3 nucleotides are TGTGCCATCAGTGTCTCGGAGACCCAGTACTTC. The chain recombines TRBV10-3 with TRBJ2-5; D not certain. The CDR3 is made up of 11 amino acids. In germline, CDR1 is ENHRY, CDR2 SYGVKD. Trimming removed 4 bases at V and 5 bases at J, with 5 bases between.

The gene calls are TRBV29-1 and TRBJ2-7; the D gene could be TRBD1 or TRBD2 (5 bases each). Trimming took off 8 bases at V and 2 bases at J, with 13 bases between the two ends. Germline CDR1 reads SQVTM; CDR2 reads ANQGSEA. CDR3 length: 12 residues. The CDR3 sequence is CSSWDGPYEQYF. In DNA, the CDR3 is TGCAGCTCATGGGACGGACCCTACGAGCAGTACTTC.

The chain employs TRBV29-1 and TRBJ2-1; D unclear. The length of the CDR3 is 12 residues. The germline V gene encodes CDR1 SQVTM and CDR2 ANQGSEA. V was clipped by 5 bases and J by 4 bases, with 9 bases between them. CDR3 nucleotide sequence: TGCAGCGTTAAGACACAGTACAATGAGCAGTTCTTC. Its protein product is CSVKTQYNEQFF.

The CDR3 here is CASSATGERGANVLTF. In DNA, the CDR3 is TGTGCCAGCAGCGCCACAGGGGAGCGTGGGGCCAACGTCCTGACTTTC. The chain carries TRBV9 and TRBJ2-6, with TRBD1 matching over 7 bases. Germline trimming cut 3 bases from V and 3 bases from J; bases unmatched to any gene: 6. The CDR3 spans 16 residues. Germline V gene data show CDR1 as SGDLS and CDR2 as YYNGEE.

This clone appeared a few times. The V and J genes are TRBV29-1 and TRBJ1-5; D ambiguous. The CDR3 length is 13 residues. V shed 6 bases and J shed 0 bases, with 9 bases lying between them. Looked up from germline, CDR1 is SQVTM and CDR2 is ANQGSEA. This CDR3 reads CSVEEYSNQPQHF. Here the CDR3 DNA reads TGCAGCGTCGAGGAGTATAGCAATCAGCCCCAGCATTTT.

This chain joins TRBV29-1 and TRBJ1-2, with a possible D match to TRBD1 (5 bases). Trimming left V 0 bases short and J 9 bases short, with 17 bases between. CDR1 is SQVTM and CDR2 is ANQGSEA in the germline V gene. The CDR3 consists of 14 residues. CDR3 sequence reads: CSVEEGGGIVSYTF. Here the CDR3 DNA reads TGCAGCGTTGAAGAAGGTGGGGGGATAGTAAGCTACACCTTC.

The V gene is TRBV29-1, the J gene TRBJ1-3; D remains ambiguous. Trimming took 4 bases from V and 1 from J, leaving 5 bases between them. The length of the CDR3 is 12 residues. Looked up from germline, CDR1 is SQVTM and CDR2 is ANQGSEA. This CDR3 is CSVVRSGNTIYF. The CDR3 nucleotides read TGCAGCGTTGTGAGGTCTGGAAACACCATATATTTT.

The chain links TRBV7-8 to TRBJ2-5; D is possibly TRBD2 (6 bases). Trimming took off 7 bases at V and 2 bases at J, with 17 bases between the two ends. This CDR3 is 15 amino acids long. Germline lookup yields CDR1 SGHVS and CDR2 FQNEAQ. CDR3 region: CASTAVGGSQETQYF. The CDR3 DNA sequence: TGTGCCAGCACCGCAGTTGGGGGGTCACAAGAGACCCAGTACTTC.

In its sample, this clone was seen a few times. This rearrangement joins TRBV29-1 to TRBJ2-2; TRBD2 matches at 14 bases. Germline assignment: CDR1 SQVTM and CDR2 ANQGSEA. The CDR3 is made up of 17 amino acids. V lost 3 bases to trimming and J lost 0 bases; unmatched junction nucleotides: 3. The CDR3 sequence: CSVEGLAGVANTGELFF. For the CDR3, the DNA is TGCAGCGTTGAGGGACTAGCGGGAGTCGCGAACACCGGGGAGCTGTTTTTT.

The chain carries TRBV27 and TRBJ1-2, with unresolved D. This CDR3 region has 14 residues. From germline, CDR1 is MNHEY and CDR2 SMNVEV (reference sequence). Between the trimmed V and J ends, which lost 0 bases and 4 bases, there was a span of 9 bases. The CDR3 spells CASSLSATPYGYTF. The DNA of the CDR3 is TGTGCCAGCAGTTTATCGGCCACTCCCTATGGCTACACCTTC.

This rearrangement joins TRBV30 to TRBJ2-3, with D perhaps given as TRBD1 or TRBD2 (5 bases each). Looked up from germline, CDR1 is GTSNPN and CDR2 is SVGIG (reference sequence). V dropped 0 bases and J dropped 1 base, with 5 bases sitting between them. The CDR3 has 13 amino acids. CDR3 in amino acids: CAWSVGGTDTQYF. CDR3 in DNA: TGTGCCTGGAGTGTGGGGGGCACAGATACGCAGTATTTT. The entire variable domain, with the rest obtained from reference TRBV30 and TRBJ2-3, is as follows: SQTIHQWPATLVQPVGSPLSLECTVEGTSNPNLYWYRQAAGRGLQLLFYSVGIGQISSEVPQNLSASRPQDRQFILSSKKLLLSDSGFYLCAWSVGGTDTQYFGPGTRLTVL.

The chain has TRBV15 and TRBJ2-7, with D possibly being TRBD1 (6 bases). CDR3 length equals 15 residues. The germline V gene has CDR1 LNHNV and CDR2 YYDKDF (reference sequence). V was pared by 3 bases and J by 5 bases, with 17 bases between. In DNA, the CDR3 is TGTGCCACCAGCAGTGAGGGACAAGGCCCCGACGAGCAGTACTTC. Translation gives CATSSEGQGPDEQYF.

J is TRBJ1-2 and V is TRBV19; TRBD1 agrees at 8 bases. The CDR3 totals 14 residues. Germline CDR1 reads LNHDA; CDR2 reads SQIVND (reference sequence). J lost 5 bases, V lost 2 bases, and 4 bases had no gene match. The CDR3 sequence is CASSIPWTGYGYTF. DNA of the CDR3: TGTGCCAGTAGTATACCCTGGACAGGGTATGGCTACACCTTC.

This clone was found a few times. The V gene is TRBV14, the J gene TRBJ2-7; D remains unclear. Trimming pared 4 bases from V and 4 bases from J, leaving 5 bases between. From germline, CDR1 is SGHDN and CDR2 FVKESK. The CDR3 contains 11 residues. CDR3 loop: CASSLGYEQYF. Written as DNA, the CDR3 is TGTGCCAGCAGCCTCGGGTACGAGCAGTACTTC.

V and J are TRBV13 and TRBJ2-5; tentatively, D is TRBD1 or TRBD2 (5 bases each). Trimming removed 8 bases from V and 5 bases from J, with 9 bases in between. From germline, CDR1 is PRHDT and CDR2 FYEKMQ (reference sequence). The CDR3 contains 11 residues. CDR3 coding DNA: TGTGCCAGCTCCTGGGGGGAGACCCAGTACTTC. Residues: CASSWGETQYF.

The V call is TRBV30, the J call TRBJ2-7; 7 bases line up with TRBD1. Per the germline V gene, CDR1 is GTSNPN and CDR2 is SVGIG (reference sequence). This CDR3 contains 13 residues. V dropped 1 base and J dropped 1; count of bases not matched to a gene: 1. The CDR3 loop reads CAWSGGQSYEQYF. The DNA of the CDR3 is TGTGCCTGGAGTGGGGGACAGTCCTACGAGCAGTACTTC.

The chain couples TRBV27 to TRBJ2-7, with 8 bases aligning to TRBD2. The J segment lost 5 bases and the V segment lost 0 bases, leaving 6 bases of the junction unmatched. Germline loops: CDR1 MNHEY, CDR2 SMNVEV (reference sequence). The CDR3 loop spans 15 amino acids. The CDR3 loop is CASSLSTSDRNEQYF. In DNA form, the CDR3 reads TGTGCCAGCAGTTTATCGACTAGCGACAGAAACGAGCAGTACTTC.

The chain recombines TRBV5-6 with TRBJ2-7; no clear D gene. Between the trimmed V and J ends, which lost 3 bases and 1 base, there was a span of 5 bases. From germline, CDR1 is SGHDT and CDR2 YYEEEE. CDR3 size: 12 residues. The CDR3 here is CASSSSSYEQYF. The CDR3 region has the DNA TGTGCCAGCAGCTCTTCTTCCTACGAGCAGTACTTC.